The present entry profiles one T cell receptor beta chain with its context. The target antigen is unknown. This specimen belongs to a study of identical twins. Notes on the study in general: For monozygotic twins, models underestimated out-of-frame TCR alpha sharing.

This CDR3 has 13 residues. Trimming shortened V by 2 bases and J by 1 base, and 5 bases separated the two germline ends. In germline, CDR1 is ENHRY, CDR2 SYGVKD. TCRdb processed the 5' RACE reads anew with MiXCR; each CDR3 protein has one entry. The sample lists hundreds of thousands of distinct CDR3 sequences; less than 25% were seen once. This same sample was also taken into another study, of T cells expressing NK-cell markers. As reported in that work: Top CD8+ clonotypes included the dominant CD3+CD56+NKG2C+ clonotypes in 6 or 7 donors. In a handful of donors, dominant clonotypes made up about 25-60.1% of CD3+CD56-NKG2C+ cells. There remained a lack of clarity about HCMV specificity of expanded NKG2C+ T cell clones.

The J gene is TRBJ1-1, the V gene TRBV10-3, with unresolved D. The sequenced sample was PBMCs. The source is a woman aged 18-29 years in good health. The CDR3 nucleotides read TGTGCCATCAGTGAGCAGGAGAACACTGAAGCTTTCTTT. Its translation: CAISEQENTEAFF.